These 31 T cell receptor beta chains share one sample of origin, sequenced in a study of regulatory T cells in long-lasting Graves disease. Arm-PCR of CDR3 regions and iRepertoire HTBI primers were the basis on which TCR beta libraries were built. TCRdb reprocessed the multiplex PCR reads with MiXCR, giving one entry per CDR3 protein. This sample has fewer than 350,000 distinct CDR3 sequences, with 18% found just once. Stated time point: newly diagnosed GD, antithyroid drugs for less than 3 months. After RNA was extracted from PBMCs, the TCR library was made from it. The sample was peripheral blood mononuclear cells (PBMCs), taken at new diagnosis, from a patient treated with antithyroid drugs. These receptors were collected from a female donor with Graves disease.

The sample holds many counts of this clonotype. The chain is built from TRBV2 and TRBJ1-1, with a tentative D call TRBD1 (5 bases). This CDR3 spans 15 amino acids. CDR1 and CDR2 (germline): SNHLY, FYNNEI. Trimming took off 7 bases at V and 1 base at J, with 16 bases between the two ends. The DNA of the CDR3 is TGTGCCAGCATGTCCCCAGGGAGGGCGAACACTGAAGCTTTCTTT. Translating gives CASMSPGRANTEAFF.

In this sample, this clonotype turned up many times. CDR3 residues: CASSLVGNTQYF. CDR3 DNA sequence: TGCGCCAGCAGCTTGGTCGGGAATACGCAGTATTTT. The rearrangement links TRBV5-1 to TRBJ2-3, with a tentative D call TRBD2 (5 bases). Trimming took off 0 bases at V and 7 bases at J, with 6 bases between the two ends. The CDR3 has 12 amino acids. Germline assignment: CDR1 SGHRS and CDR2 YFSETQ.

V usage is TRBV7-8 and J usage is TRBJ2-1, with 9 nucleotides matching TRBD2. The CDR3 extends over 16 amino acids. Trimming cost V 3 bases and J 1 base; bases outside gene matches: 4. Germline V gene sequence: CDR1 SGHVS, CDR2 FQNEAQ. This CDR3 reads CASSFVLAGSYNEQFF. The CDR3 coding sequence is TGTGCCAGCAGCTTTGTCCTAGCGGGATCCTACAATGAGCAGTTCTTC.

Concerning this clonotype: This clone may be a read error of a much larger clone one base away. Because it lacks the conserved phenylalanine or tryptophan at the end, this CDR3 is likely a read error. The chain combines TRBV28 with TRBJ1-5; D is unresolved. The CDR3 has 13 residues. Germline-derived CDR1 and CDR2 are MDHEN and SYDVKM. V lost 7 bases, J lost 7 bases, and 14 bases lay in between. The CDR3 nucleotides read TGTGCCAGCATCCCCGGGTCGGGCCAGCCCCAGCATCTT. Translated: CASIPGSGQPQHL.

On this clonotype itself: A much larger clone differs from this one at a single base, so this may be a read error. This chain links TRBV5-1 with TRBJ1-1; D might be TRBD1 (5 bases). The CDR3 runs 16 residues. Per the germline V gene, CDR1 is SGHRS and CDR2 is YFSETQ. The ends were cut back, 4 bases at V and 4 bases at J, with 20 bases in the middle. CDR3 sequence reads: CASSPHGDQGVTEAFF. The CDR3 bases are TGCGCCAGCAGCCCACATGGGGACCAGGGAGTCACTGAAGCTTTCTTT.

This clonotype was detected many times. This sequence joins TRBV11-2 and TRBJ2-5; D gene ambiguous. The CDR3 length is 14 residues. Germline lookup yields CDR1 SGHAT and CDR2 FQNNGV. V dropped 1 base and J dropped 1 base, with 7 bases sitting between them. CDR3 sequence: CASSLGAGQETQYF. Here the CDR3 DNA reads TGTGCCAGCAGCTTAGGAGCAGGCCAAGAGACCCAGTACTTC. Using reference TRBV11-2 and TRBJ2-5 for the parts outside the CDR3, the full variable domain is EAGVAQSPRYKIIEKRQSVAFWCNPISGHATLYWYQQILGQGPKLLIQFQNNGVVDDSQLPKDRFSAERLKGVDSTLKIQPAKLEDSAVYLCASSLGAGQETQYFGPGTRLLVL.

The sample holds many counts of this clonotype. This chain links TRBV7-9 with TRBJ1-4; D call uncertain. V was cut by 3 bases and J by 4 bases, with 3 bases left in between. Germline V gene lookup returns CDR1 SEHNR and CDR2 FQNEAQ (reference sequence). This CDR3 spans 12 amino acids. The CDR3 sequence is CASSFGNEKLFF. The CDR3 nucleotides read TGTGCCAGCAGCTTCGGTAATGAAAAACTGTTTTTT.

This clonotype was detected ten times or more. The genes are TRBV28 and TRBJ2-7; 11 bases agree with TRBD1. CDR3 size: 14 residues. The V segment lost 6 bases and the J segment 4 bases; nucleotides outside the gene matches: 5. CDR1 MDHEN and CDR2 SYDVKM come from the germline V gene. This chain's CDR3 is CASRLGQGAYEQYF. CDR3 in DNA: TGTGCCAGCAGACTCGGACAGGGGGCTTACGAGCAGTACTTC.

A few counts support this clonotype. This chain joins TRBV6-9 and TRBJ1-2, with a weak D call TRBD1 (6 bases). The CDR3 is made up of 14 amino acids. With 3 bases removed from V and 7 bases from J, the gap between germline ends came to 15 bases. In germline, CDR1 is MNHGY, CDR2 SVAAGI. This CDR3 reads CASSYSGALIGYTF. CDR3 coding DNA: TGTGCCAGCAGTTACTCAGGGGCACTTATTGGCTACACCTTC.

The rearrangement uses TRBV27 and TRBJ2-5; 10 bases align to TRBD1. The V gene's germline CDR1 is MNHEY and CDR2 SMNVEV (reference sequence). V was pared by 5 bases and J by 5 bases, with 8 bases of the junction left unmatched. This CDR3 has 15 residues. Written as DNA, the CDR3 is TGTGCCAGCAGTCCTGCGGGGACAGGGGTCGAGACCCAGTACTTC. It yields the protein CASSPAGTGVETQYF.

The J gene is TRBJ2-4, the V gene TRBV14; D perhaps matches TRBD2 (5 bases). Germline V gives CDR1 SGHDN, CDR2 FVKESK. V lost 2 bases to trimming and J lost 6 bases, with 20 bases between them. The CDR3 covers 17 residues. The CDR3 sequence is CASSQKMGLGLRNIQYF. Here the CDR3 DNA reads TGTGCCAGCAGCCAAAAAATGGGCCTAGGACTGAGAAACATTCAGTACTTC.

This clonotype was observed at least ten times. V is TRBV12-3 or TRBV12-4 and J is TRBJ2-3, with 8 bases that match TRBD2. After removal of 6 bases from V and 3 bases from J, the junction contained 17 bases not matched to a gene. The CDR3 contains 18 residues. The CDR3 sequence: CASSTFSGEPRGTDTQYF. The CDR3, as DNA: TGTGCCAGCAGCACTTTTAGCGGGGAACCGCGTGGGACAGATACGCAGTATTTT.

There are many counts of this clonotype. The rearrangement links TRBV27 to TRBJ2-7, with a weak D call TRBD2 (5 bases). Germline V gene sequence: CDR1 MNHEY, CDR2 SMNVEV (reference sequence). V shed 6 bases and J shed 2 bases, with 14 bases lying between them. The CDR3 consists of 14 residues. CDR3 residues: CASRRTPYTYEQYF. The CDR3, as DNA: TGTGCCAGCAGACGGACTCCCTACACCTACGAGCAGTACTTC.

The chain uses TRBV5-4 and TRBJ2-5; tentatively, D is TRBD2 (5 bases). TRBJ2-1 matches the DNA end more closely, so the J call is doubtful. This CDR3 is 14 amino acids long. In germline, CDR1 is SGHNT, CDR2 YYREEE (reference sequence). The CDR3 DNA reads as TGTGCCAGCAGAGCGGACCAAACAAAAGAGACCCAGTTCTTC. Translation: CASRADQTKETQFF.

This clonotype came up many times. The gene calls are TRBV6-1 and TRBJ2-2; 9 bases are a match to TRBD1. The J segment lost 5 bases and the V segment lost 4 bases, leaving 8 bases of the junction unmatched. Looked up from germline, CDR1 is MNHNS and CDR2 is SASEGT. The CDR3 totals 16 residues. The CDR3 protein is CASSVQGASWTGELFF. CDR3 DNA: TGTGCCAGCAGTGTACAGGGGGCATCATGGACCGGGGAGCTGTTTTTT.

This clonotype was picked up many times. This chain links TRBV10-3 with TRBJ1-3; no definite D call. The CDR3 consists of 11 residues. V shed 10 bases and J shed 2 bases, with 6 bases lying between them. CDR1 and CDR2 from the germline V gene are ENHRY and SYGVKD. The CDR3 spells CATAPGNTIYF. CDR3 in DNA: TGTGCCACGGCGCCTGGAAACACCATATATTTT.

This clonotype has a single count. The chain joins TRBV12-3 or TRBV12-4 to TRBJ2-5; 7 bases map to TRBD2. With the DNA end fitting TRBJ2-1 better, the J assignment may be wrong. The CDR3 covers 13 residues. CDR3 nucleotide sequence: TGTGCCAGCACCATGGCTGGCGGGGGTGAGCAGTTCTTC. Amino acids: CASTMAGGGEQFF.

This clonotype was seen at least ten times. V usage is TRBV27 and J usage is TRBJ1-1; unclear D gene. The CDR3 sequence is 14 residues long. Germline V gene data show CDR1 as MNHEY and CDR2 as SMNVEV (reference sequence). Trimming removed 5 bases from V and 5 bases from J, with 15 bases in between. The CDR3: CASSLLPAGTEAFF. In DNA form, the CDR3 reads TGTGCCAGCAGTCTACTTCCCGCGGGGACTGAAGCTTTCTTT.

The rearrangement links TRBV6-9 to TRBJ2-7; tentative D call: TRBD1 (5 bases). Looked up from germline, CDR1 is MNHGY and CDR2 is SVAAGI. CDR3 length: 13 amino acids. V was shortened by 4 bases and J by 3 bases, with 10 bases between the two germline ends. The CDR3 sequence: CASSLTENYEQYF. The CDR3 bases are TGTGCCAGCAGTTTGACAGAAAACTACGAGCAGTACTTC.

This clonotype was counted at least ten times. The chain combines TRBV24-1 with TRBJ2-3, with D perhaps TRBD2 (5 bases). V gave up 4 bases and J gave up 7 bases, with 32 bases separating them. This CDR3 is 20 amino acids long. Germline V gene sequence: CDR1 KGHDR, CDR2 SFDVKD. The CDR3 DNA reads TGTGCCACCAGTGAGTCGCGTAAAAGAACTCCCAAGATACAGCGGAATACGCAGTATTTT. Protein sequence: CATSESRKRTPKIQRNTQYF.

On this clonotype itself: A read error is possible here, since a much larger clone lies one base away. The V and J genes are TRBV5-1 and TRBJ2-3; 7 bases fit TRBD2. CDR1 SGHRS and CDR2 YFSETQ come from the germline V gene. This CDR3 has 17 residues. V gave up 1 base and J gave up 4 bases; unmatched junction bases: 12. The CDR3 DNA follows: TGCGCCAGCAGCTTGACCACACCTAGCGGCGCCGCAGATACGCAGTATTTT. This gives the protein CASSLTTPSGAADTQYF.

This clonotype was seen a few times. J is TRBJ2-3 and V is TRBV29-1; perhaps TRBD1 as D (5 bases). The germline V gene has CDR1 SQVTM and CDR2 ANQGSEA. V was clipped by 4 bases and J by 4 bases, with 15 bases between them. CDR3 size: 14 residues. The CDR3 spells CSVGVRVFPDTQYF. The CDR3 region has the DNA TGCAGCGTTGGGGTCAGGGTCTTTCCAGATACGCAGTATTTT.

This clonotype was seen a few times. The chain uses TRBV18 and TRBJ1-1, with D unresolved. Germline CDR1 is KGHSH and CDR2 is LQKENI. Trimming stripped 0 bases from V and 4 bases from J, with 15 bases between. This CDR3 comprises 16 residues. CDR3: CASSPPFGVGSTEAFF. In DNA form, the CDR3 reads TGTGCCAGCTCACCACCGTTCGGGGTCGGGAGCACTGAAGCTTTCTTT.

Of note for this clonotype: This is likely an artifact of a read error, given a far larger clone one base away. The V call is TRBV11-3, the J call TRBJ2-5, with 9 positions matching TRBD2. The DNA matches TRBJ2-1 better at its end, which makes the J call doubtful. CDR3 length: 16 residues. From germline, CDR1 is SGHNT and CDR2 YENEEA. This chain's CDR3 is CASSFRWAGGSIEQFF. The CDR3 DNA reads as TGTGCCAGCAGCTTTAGATGGGCGGGAGGGAGCATTGAGCAGTTCTTC.

This clonotype is a singleton in its sample. This chain joins TRBV12-3 or TRBV12-4 and TRBJ2-7, with TRBD1 matching 10 bases. With 8 bases clipped from V and 2 bases from J, the junction kept 6 bases outside the gene matches. CDR3 length: 14 residues. CDR3 nucleotide sequence: TGTGCCAGCGGGACCGGGACAGGGGCCTACGAGCAGTACTTC. It codes for CASGTGTGAYEQYF.

Ten or more counts support this clonotype. Written as DNA, the CDR3 is TGTGCCAGGGGGGACAGCTCCTACGAGCAGTACTTC. Translating it yields CARGDSSYEQYF. This chain connects TRBV10-3 to TRBJ2-7; possible D gene TRBD1, 7 bases. The CDR3 has 12 residues. The V and J ends lost 10 bases and 0 bases respectively, with 10 bases between them. CDR1 and CDR2 from the germline V gene are ENHRY and SYGVKD.

As to this clonotype: With a far larger clone one base away, a read error is the likely cause. This chain's CDR3 is CASRRETGGPDNEQYF. CDR3 nucleotides: TGTGCCAGCAGGCGCGAAACAGGGGGCCCAGACAATGAGCAGTACTTC. The chain has TRBV12-3 or TRBV12-4 and TRBJ2-7; 9 positions match TRBD1. CDR3 size: 16 residues. V was clipped by 6 bases and J by 7 bases; unmatched bases: 16.

This clonotype was seen at least ten times. This chain connects TRBV5-8 to TRBJ2-7, with D perhaps matching TRBD2 (6 bases). The CDR3 length is 16 residues. Germline V gives CDR1 SGHTS, CDR2 YDEGEE. V was shortened by 2 bases and J by 2 bases, with 17 bases between the two germline ends. The CDR3 loop reads CASSLGGEVMAYEQYF. Written as DNA, the CDR3 is TGTGCCAGCAGCTTAGGAGGGGAGGTGATGGCCTACGAGCAGTACTTC.

In this sample, this clonotype turned up a few times. This sequence joins TRBV5-6 and TRBJ2-2; D may be TRBD2 (5 bases). Between the trimmed V and J ends, which lost 0 bases and 13 bases, there was a span of 16 bases. The CDR3 runs to 14 residues. Germline V gene data show CDR1 as SGHDT and CDR2 as YYEEEE. The CDR3 bases are TGTGCCAGCAGCTTGGTTGGACTTCCTTTAGGGCTGTTTTTT. It translates to CASSLVGLPLGLFF.

This clonotype was picked up one time. The chain employs TRBV2 and TRBJ2-3; the match to TRBD2 covers 9 bases. V was clipped by 3 bases and J by 5 bases; unmatched bases: 6. The CDR3 length is 15 residues. CDR1 is SNHLY, CDR2 FYNNEI, per germline. CDR3 DNA sequence: TGTGCCAGCAGTGACATAGCGGGAGCGGGAGATACGCAGTATTTT. Its protein product is CASSDIAGAGDTQYF. Based on the CDR3 plus reference TRBV2 and TRBJ2-3, the full variable domain is EPEVTQTPSHQVTQMGQEVILRCVPISNHLYFYWYRQILGQKVEFLVSFYNNEISEKSEIFDDQFSVERPDGSNFTLKIRSTKLEDSAMYFCASSDIAGAGDTQYFGPGTRLTVL.

This chain uses TRBV2 with TRBJ2-5; 10 bases fit TRBD2. The germline V gene has CDR1 SNHLY and CDR2 FYNNEI. CDR3 length: 14 residues. V lost 7 bases and J lost 1; bases outside the gene matches: 3. This chain's CDR3 is CASTSGRGQETQYF. The DNA for the CDR3 is TGTGCCAGCACGAGCGGGAGGGGCCAAGAGACCCAGTACTTC.